The clone carrying this T cell receptor beta chain was seen only a few times. The antigen remains unidentified. The study's findings and limits: In terms of TCR gene usage, tumor memory CD4+ T cells clustered together with blood and lymph node memory CD4+ cells, as well as with lymph node naive CD4+ cells.

Each CDR3 protein is one row after TCRdb ran MiXCR on the 5' RACE reads. This repertoire shows 35,000 to 50,000 distinct CDR3 sequences, 30% found once; its top ten account for 4% to 4.5%. Material: tumor-infiltrating memory CD4+ T cells sorted from the breast tumor. The subset was: memory CD4+ T cells, CD4+CD45RO+CD25-. The clonotype comes from a female donor with breast cancer.

CDR3 region: CSSPVGQGNTIYF. In nucleotides, the CDR3 is TGCAGTTCACCCGTGGGGCAAGGAAACACCATATATTTT. The chain carries TRBV20-1 and TRBJ1-3; maybe TRBD1 (5 bases). This CDR3 is built from 13 residues. Germline lookup yields CDR1 DFQATT and CDR2 SNEGSKA (reference sequence). The V end was cut by 8 bases, the J end by 4 bases, with 15 bases between.